Ten or more counts support the clone carrying this T cell receptor beta chain. This sample was included in a study of naive and memory T cell subsets. This CDR3 is 13 amino acids long. The germline gives CDR1 DFQATT, CDR2 SNEGSKA (reference sequence). V trimming: 5 bases; J trimming: 4 bases; junction bases outside the gene matches: 7. As for treatment: skin biopsy from PPD injection site in Mantoux-positive individual. TCR cDNA received a 3' ligated oligonucleotide that carried a UMI. Amplification of ligated cDNA took four PCR rounds with SP2 and nested alpha and beta constant primers. TCRdb recomputed calls from the UMI-ligation and nested PCR reads with MiXCR, one row per CDR3 protein. The data contain around 20,000 distinct CDR3 sequences, roughly 6% of them singletons.

The genes are TRBV20-1 and TRBJ1-2, with 7 bases that match TRBD1. The origin of this receptor is an adult in good health. The material sequenced was skin, taken from a tuberculin skin test site. CDR3 amino acids: CSASGGGGYGYTF. CDR3 DNA sequence: TGCAGTGCTTCAGGGGGTGGAGGCTATGGCTACACCTTC.